This TCR beta chain was obtained from a study of shared clonotypes between healthy human individuals. Study-level results: Sampling covered blood only; tissue repertoires likely differ.

The V end lost 0 bases, the J end lost 3 bases, and 23 bases lay between the germline ends. The CDR3 extends over 19 amino acids. The V gene's germline CDR1 is MNHEY and CDR2 SMNVEV (reference sequence). A split of CD4+ cells into CD45RA+ naive and CD45RA-negative memory subsets was performed. The method was immunoSEQ multiplex PCR; TCRdb's version includes in-frame clones alone and lacks a portion of them. The table shows some 2.4 million clones, with roughly 93% occurring only once. As to this clone: The antigen remains unidentified.

This sequence was found in a man between 18 and 29 years old in good health. Some clones in this sample may be carry-over from other donors' samples. The rearrangement uses TRBV27 and TRBJ1-2; weak D call: TRBD1 (6 bases). Sequencing used naive CD4+ T cells from PBMCs. The subset here: CD45RA+ positively selected. CDR3 in amino acids: CASSLSPGGGFLSYYGYTF. The CDR3 DNA reads TGTGCCAGCAGTTTATCTCCGGGGGGCGGGTTCTTGTCGTACTATGGCTACACCTTC.